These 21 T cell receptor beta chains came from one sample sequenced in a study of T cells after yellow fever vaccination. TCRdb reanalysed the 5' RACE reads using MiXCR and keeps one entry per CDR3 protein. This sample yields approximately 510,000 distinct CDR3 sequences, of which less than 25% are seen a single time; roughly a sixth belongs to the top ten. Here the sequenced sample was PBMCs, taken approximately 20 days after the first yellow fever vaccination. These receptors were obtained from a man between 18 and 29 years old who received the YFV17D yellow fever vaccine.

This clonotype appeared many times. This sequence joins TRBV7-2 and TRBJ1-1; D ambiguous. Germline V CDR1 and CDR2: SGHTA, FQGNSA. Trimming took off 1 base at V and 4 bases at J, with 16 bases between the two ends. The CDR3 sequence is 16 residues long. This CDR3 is CASSLEGLGVRTEAFF. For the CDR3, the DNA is TGTGCCAGCAGCTTAGAGGGCTTAGGCGTCCGCACTGAAGCTTTCTTT.

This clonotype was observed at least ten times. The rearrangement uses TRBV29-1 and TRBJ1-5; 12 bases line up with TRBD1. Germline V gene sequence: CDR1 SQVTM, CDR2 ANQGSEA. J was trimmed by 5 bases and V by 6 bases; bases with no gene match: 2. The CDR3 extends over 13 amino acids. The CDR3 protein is CSVGTGGHQPQHF. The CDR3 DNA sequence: TGCAGCGTCGGGACAGGGGGCCATCAGCCCCAGCATTTT.

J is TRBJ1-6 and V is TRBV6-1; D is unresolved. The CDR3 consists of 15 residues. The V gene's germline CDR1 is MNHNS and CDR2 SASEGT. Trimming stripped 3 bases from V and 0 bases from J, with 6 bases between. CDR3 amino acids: CASSDRSSYNSPLHF. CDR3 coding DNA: TGTGCCAGCAGTGACAGAAGCTCCTATAATTCACCCCTCCACTTT.

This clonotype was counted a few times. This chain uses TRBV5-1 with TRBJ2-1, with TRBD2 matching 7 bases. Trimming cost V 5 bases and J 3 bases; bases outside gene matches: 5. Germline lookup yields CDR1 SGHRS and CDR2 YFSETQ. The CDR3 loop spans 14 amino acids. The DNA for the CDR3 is TGCGCCAGCAGAGGTCTAGCGGTCTACAATGAGCAGTTCTTC. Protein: CASRGLAVYNEQFF.

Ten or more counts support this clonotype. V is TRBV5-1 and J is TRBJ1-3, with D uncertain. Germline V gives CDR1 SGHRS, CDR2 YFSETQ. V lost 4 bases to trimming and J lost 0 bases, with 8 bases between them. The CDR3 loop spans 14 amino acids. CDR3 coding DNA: TGCGCCAGCAGCGGGCCCGACTCTGGAAACACCATATATTTT. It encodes CASSGPDSGNTIYF.

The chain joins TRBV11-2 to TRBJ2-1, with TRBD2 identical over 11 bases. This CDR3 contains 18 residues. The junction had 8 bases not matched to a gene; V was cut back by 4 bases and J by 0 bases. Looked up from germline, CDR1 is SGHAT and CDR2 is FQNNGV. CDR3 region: CASSSGLAAMSSYNEQFF. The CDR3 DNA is TGTGCCAGCAGCTCGGGACTAGCGGCGATGAGCTCCTACAATGAGCAGTTCTTC.

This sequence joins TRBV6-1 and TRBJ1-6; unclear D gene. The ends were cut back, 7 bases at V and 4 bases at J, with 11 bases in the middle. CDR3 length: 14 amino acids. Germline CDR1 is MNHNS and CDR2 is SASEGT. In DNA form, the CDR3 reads TGTGCCAGCACCATTAATAGATATAATTCACCCCTCCACTTT. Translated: CASTINRYNSPLHF.

The CDR3 DNA is TGTGCCATCAGTGGAGGCTACGAGCAGTACGTC. Residues: CAISGGYEQYV. The chain combines TRBV10-3 with TRBJ2-7; D gene uncertain. CDR1 is ENHRY and CDR2 is SYGVKD in the germline V gene. V was trimmed by 4 bases and J by 3 bases, leaving 4 bases between them. The CDR3 length is 11 residues.

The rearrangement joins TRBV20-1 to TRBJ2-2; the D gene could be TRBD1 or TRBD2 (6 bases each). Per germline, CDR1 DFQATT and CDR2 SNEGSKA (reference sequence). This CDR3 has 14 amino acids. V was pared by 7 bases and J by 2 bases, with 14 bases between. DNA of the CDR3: TGCAGTGGTTACCGGGGGCAAAACACCGGGGAGCTGTTTTTT. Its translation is CSGYRGQNTGELFF.

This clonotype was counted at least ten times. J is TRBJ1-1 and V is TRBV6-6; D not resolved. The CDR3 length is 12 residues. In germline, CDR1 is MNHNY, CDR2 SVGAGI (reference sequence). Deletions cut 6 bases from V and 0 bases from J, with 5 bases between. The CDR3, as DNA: TGTGCCAGCAGCCAAATGAACACTGAAGCTTTCTTT. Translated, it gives CASSQMNTEAFF.

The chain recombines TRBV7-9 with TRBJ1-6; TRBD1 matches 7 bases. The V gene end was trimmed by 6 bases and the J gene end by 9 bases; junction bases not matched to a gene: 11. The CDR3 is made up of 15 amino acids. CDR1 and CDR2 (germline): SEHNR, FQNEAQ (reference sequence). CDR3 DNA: TGTGCCAGCAGGGGGTGGAGGGGGCCTAGTTCACCCCTCCACTTT. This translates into CASRGWRGPSSPLHF. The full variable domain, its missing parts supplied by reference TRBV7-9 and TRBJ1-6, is DTGVSQNPRHKITKRGQNVTFRCDPISEHNRLYWYRQTLGQGPEFLTYFQNEAQLEKSRLLSDRFSAERPKGSFSTLEIQRTEQGDSAMYLCASRGWRGPSSPLHFGNGTRLTVT.

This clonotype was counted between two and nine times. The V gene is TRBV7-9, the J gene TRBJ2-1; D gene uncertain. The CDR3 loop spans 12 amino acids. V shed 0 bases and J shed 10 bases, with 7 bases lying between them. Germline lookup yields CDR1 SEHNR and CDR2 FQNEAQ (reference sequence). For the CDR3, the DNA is TGTGCCAGCAGCTTAGCGTCCCACGAGCAGTTCTTC. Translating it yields CASSLASHEQFF.

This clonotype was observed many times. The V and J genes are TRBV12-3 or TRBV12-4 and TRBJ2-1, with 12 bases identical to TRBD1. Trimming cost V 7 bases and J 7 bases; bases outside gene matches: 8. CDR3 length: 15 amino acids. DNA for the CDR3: TGTGCCAGCACCTCCGGGACAGGGGGCGTGAATGAGCAGTTCTTC. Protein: CASTSGTGGVNEQFF.

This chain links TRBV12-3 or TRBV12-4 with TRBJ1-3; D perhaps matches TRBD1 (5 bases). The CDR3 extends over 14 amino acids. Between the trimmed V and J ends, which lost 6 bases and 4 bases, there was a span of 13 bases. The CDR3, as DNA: TGTGCCAGCAGAACGGACTCAGGGGGAAACACCATATATTTT. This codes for CASRTDSGGNTIYF.

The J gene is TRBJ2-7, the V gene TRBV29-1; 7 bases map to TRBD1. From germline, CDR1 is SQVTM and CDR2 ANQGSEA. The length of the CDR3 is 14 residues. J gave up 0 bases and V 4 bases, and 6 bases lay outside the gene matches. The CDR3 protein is CSVAGQASSYEQYF. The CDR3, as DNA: TGCAGCGTTGCTGGACAGGCGAGCTCCTACGAGCAGTACTTC.

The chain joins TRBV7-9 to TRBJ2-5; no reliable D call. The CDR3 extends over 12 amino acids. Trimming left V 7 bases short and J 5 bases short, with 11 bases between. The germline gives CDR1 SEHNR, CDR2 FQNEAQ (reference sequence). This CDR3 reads CASITQTETQYF. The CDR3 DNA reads TGTGCCAGCATCACCCAAACGGAGACCCAGTACTTC.

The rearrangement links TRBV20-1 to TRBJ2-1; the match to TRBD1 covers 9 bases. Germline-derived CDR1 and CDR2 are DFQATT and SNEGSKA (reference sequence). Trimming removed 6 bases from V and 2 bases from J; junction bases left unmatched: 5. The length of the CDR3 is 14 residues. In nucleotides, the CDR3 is TGCAGTGCACAGGGACAGGGAACCTACAATGAGCAGTTCTTC. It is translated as CSAQGQGTYNEQFF.

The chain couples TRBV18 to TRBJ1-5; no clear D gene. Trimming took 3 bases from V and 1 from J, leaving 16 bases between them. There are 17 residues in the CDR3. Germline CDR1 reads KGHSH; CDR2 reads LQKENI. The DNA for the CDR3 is TGTGCCAGCTCACCCCTCCGGCCGGCTGGCAGCAATCAGCCCCAGCATTTT. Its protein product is CASSPLRPAGSNQPQHF.

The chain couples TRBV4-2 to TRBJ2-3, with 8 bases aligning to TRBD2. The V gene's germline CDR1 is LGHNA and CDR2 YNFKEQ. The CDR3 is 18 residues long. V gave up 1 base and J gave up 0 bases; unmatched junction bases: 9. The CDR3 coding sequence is TGTGCCAGCAGCCAAGTTGCTAGCGGGCTGTGGAGCACAGATACGCAGTATTTT. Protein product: CASSQVASGLWSTDTQYF.

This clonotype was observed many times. The CDR3 bases are TGTGCCAGCAGTCCGGGACAAGAAAACATTCAGTACTTC. It codes for CASSPGQENIQYF. The chain joins TRBV11-2 to TRBJ2-4; D is perhaps TRBD1 (6 bases). CDR3 length: 13 amino acids. The germline V gene encodes CDR1 SGHAT and CDR2 FQNNGV. Trimming cost V 6 bases and J 5 bases, with 11 bases left between them.

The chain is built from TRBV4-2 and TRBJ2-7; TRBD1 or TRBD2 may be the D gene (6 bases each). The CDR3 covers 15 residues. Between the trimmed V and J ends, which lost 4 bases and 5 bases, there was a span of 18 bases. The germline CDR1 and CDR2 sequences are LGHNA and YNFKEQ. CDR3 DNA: TGTGCCAGCAGCCGAACCAGGGGAGGAGGCGACGAGCAGTACTTC. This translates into CASSRTRGGGDEQYF.